A single TCR beta chain is shown here with its context. This sample is part of a study of blood T cell repertoires in COVID-19. Looking at the study overall: The United States, Italy and Spain supplied acute and convalescent COVID-19 samples. Nucleic acid was either cDNA or gDNA, and it came from T cells, B-cell-depleted T cells, or PBMCs.

CDR3 size: 19 residues. Trimming at V came to 0 bases and at J to 3 bases, leaving 14 bases not matched to a gene. CDR1 LGHNA and CDR2 YNFKEQ come from the germline V gene. Per the study methods: How many nucleated cells were present was estimated from reference gene primer amplification. Only in-frame clones appear in the TCRdb table, and some are missing; sequencing was by immunoSEQ multiplex PCR. Clone size and V and J calls were adopted from that table, with D and trimming inferred from the DNA. Of some 240,000 clones in the sample, around 90% were seen once. The chain combines TRBV4-2 with TRBJ2-4; 7 bases are a match to TRBD2. The TCR originated in a man aged 60 to 69 who had recovered from COVID-19. Sample: peripheral blood. CDR3 in DNA: TGTGCCAGCAGCCAAGAGGATGGGGGGGATCCTCGGGGCAAAAACATTCAGTACTTC. Its translation is CASSQEDGGDPRGKNIQYF.